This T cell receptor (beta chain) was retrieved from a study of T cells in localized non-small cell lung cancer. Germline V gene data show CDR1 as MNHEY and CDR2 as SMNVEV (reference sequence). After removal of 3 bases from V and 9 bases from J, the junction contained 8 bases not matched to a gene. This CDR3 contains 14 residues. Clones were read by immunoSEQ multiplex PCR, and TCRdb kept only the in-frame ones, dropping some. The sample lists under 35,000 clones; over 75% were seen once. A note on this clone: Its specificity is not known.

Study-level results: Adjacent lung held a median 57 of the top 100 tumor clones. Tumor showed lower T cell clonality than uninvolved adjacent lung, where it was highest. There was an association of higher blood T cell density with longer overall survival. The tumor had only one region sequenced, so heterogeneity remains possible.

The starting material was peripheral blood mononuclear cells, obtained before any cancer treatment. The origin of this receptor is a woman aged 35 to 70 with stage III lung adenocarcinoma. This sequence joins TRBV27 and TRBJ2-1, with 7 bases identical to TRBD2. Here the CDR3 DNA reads TGTGCCAGCAGTTTTGGACTAGAGGGGAGTGAGCAGTTCTTC. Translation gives CASSFGLEGSEQFF.